This passage covers 32 T cell receptor beta chains from one sample sequenced in a study of identifying expanded T cells in peripheral blood. This table comes from immunoSEQ multiplex PCR, and its TCRdb copy is limited to in-frame clones, with some not included. The sample shows some 65,000 clones, about four fifths of them seen only once. The sequencing sample was made of blood. These receptors all stem from a person aged 18 to 70 in good health.

The V gene is TRBV7-2, the J gene TRBJ2-6, with 8 positions matching TRBD1. The CDR3 is made up of 18 amino acids. Germline CDR1 is SGHTA and CDR2 is FQGNSA. J lost 0 bases, V lost 3 bases, and 7 bases had no gene match. This CDR3 is CASSLGAGGNSGANVLTF. DNA of the CDR3: TGTGCCAGCAGCTTGGGGGCAGGGGGCAACTCTGGGGCCAACGTCCTGACTTTC.

In DNA form, the CDR3 reads TGTGCCAGCAGGCTCCGCCAGGGCGCGAGTAACGAGCAGTACGTC. Amino acid sequence: CASRLRQGASNEQYV. The genes are TRBV6-5 and TRBJ2-7, with D possibly being TRBD1 (5 bases). Trimming removed 6 bases from V and 5 bases from J, with 20 bases in between. The CDR3 loop spans 15 amino acids. CDR1 MNHEY and CDR2 SVGAGI come from the germline V gene.

This clone was seen once. The chain links TRBV19 to TRBJ1-2; 7 nucleotides line up with TRBD1. Germline V gene sequence: CDR1 LNHDA, CDR2 SQIVND (reference sequence). This CDR3 has 14 amino acids. With 8 bases clipped from V and 2 bases from J, the junction kept 8 bases outside the gene matches. CDR3 amino acids: CASDFGGQNYGYTF. The CDR3 nucleotides read TGTGCCAGTGACTTCGGGGGACAGAACTATGGCTACACCTTC.

The genes are TRBV5-1 and TRBJ2-5; no definite D call. V shed 1 base and J shed 1 base, with 8 bases lying between them. The germline V gene encodes CDR1 SGHRS and CDR2 YFSETQ. The CDR3 consists of 14 residues. CDR3 in DNA: TGCGCCAGCAGCTTGTTCGGTCTCCAAGAGACCCAGTACTTC. Translating gives CASSLFGLQETQYF.

Written as DNA, the CDR3 is TGCGCCAGCAGCCGGGGGCAAGCGGGGGCGGGGACCCAGTACTTC. Translating gives CASSRGQAGAGTQYF. The rearrangement joins TRBV5-1 to TRBJ2-5; 8 bases are shared with TRBD2. The trim removed 4 bases at V and 7 bases at J, leaving 12 bases unmatched. The CDR3 spans 15 residues. CDR1 SGHRS and CDR2 YFSETQ come from the germline V gene.

The rearrangement joins TRBV7-7 to TRBJ2-5; TRBD1 aligns across 8 bases. Looked up from germline, CDR1 is SSHAT and CDR2 is FNYEAQ (reference sequence). V lost 5 bases, J lost 4 bases, and 6 bases stayed unmatched. The CDR3 contains 14 residues. CDR3 loop: CASSPRGRGETQYF. DNA for the CDR3: TGTGCCAGCAGCCCCAGGGGGCGCGGAGAGACCCAGTACTTC.

The chain carries TRBV6-5 and TRBJ2-3; weak D call: TRBD1 (6 bases). The length of the CDR3 is 15 residues. Germline CDR1 and CDR2: MNHEY and SVGAGI. The V end was cut by 2 bases, the J end by 0 bases, with 9 bases between. CDR3 DNA: TGTGCCAGCAGTTACGACAGGCATAGCACAGATACGCAGTATTTT. It codes for CASSYDRHSTDTQYF.

This chain uses TRBV5-1 with TRBJ2-1; TRBD1 matches at 7 bases. Germline CDR1 reads SGHRS; CDR2 reads YFSETQ. V gave up 4 bases and J gave up 4 bases; unmatched junction bases: 5. The CDR3 loop spans 14 amino acids. The CDR3 DNA follows: TGCGCCAGCAGCCCCGGACAGGTTTACAATGAGCAGTTCTTC. Protein product: CASSPGQVYNEQFF.

This clone was seen just once. The chain has TRBV7-9 and TRBJ2-3, with TRBD2 matching over 8 bases. Germline CDR1 and CDR2: SEHNR and FQNEAQ (reference sequence). This CDR3 comprises 17 residues. Germline trimming cut 8 bases from V and 4 bases from J; bases unmatched to any gene: 17. The DNA for the CDR3 is TGTGCCAGCGACGTACTCCGGTGGGCGGGGGGAGCAGATACGCAGTATTTT. This gives the protein CASDVLRWAGGADTQYF.

This clone was detected only a few times. Other DNA sequences in this specimen translate into the identical CDR3. V gene TRBV5-1 combines with J gene TRBJ2-7; maybe TRBD1 (6 bases). CDR3 length: 14 amino acids. Germline CDR1 is SGHRS and CDR2 is YFSETQ. Trimming removed 4 bases from V and 2 bases from J, with 13 bases in between. The CDR3 loop reads CASSPSTGTYEQYF. The CDR3 DNA follows: TGCGCCAGCAGCCCCTCGACAGGAACCTACGAGCAGTACTTC.

This chain links TRBV25-1 with TRBJ2-1; 8 bases fit TRBD1. The CDR3 runs to 15 residues. V was clipped by 2 bases and J by 4 bases; unmatched bases: 4. Germline loops: CDR1 MGHDK, CDR2 SYGVNS. The CDR3 region has the DNA TGTGCCAGCAGTGAAGACAGGGGTCCATACAATGAGCAGTTCTTC. This sequence encodes CASSEDRGPYNEQFF.

V is TRBV7-8 and J is TRBJ2-7; weak D call: TRBD2 (6 bases). Germline V gives CDR1 SGHVS, CDR2 FQNEAQ. The CDR3 has 14 amino acids. Trimming took 5 bases from V and 7 from J, leaving 18 bases between them. The CDR3 protein is CASSQNSGRSEQYF. DNA of the CDR3: TGTGCCAGCAGCCAGAATAGTGGGAGGTCTGAGCAGTACTTC.

The gene calls are TRBV28 and TRBJ1-4, with D possibly being TRBD1 (6 bases). CDR1 MDHEN and CDR2 SYDVKM come from the germline V gene. The CDR3 contains 16 residues. The germline V and J ends were trimmed by 5 bases and 6 bases, with 19 bases remaining between them. CDR3 coding DNA: TGTGCCAGCAGTCCTAGGAAAGGGGGATATTATGAAAAACTGTTTTTT. As protein: CASSPRKGGYYEKLFF.

This chain joins TRBV2 and TRBJ1-1, with D possibly matching TRBD1 (5 bases). Trimming left V 8 bases short and J 3 bases short, with 16 bases between. Germline V gene sequence: CDR1 SNHLY, CDR2 FYNNEI. The CDR3 totals 14 residues. CDR3 in DNA: TGTGCCAGCGGCCGCCCGGGGGAGGACACTGAAGCTTTCTTT. Protein product: CASGRPGEDTEAFF.

This sequence joins TRBV19 and TRBJ2-7; TRBD1 matches at 7 bases. The junction had 8 bases not matched to a gene; V was cut back by 3 bases and J by 3 bases. The germline CDR1 and CDR2 sequences are LNHDA and SQIVND (reference sequence). This CDR3 contains 15 residues. The CDR3 bases are TGTGCCAGTAGTATCAACAGGGGACCTTACTACGAGCAGTACTTC. This codes for CASSINRGPYYEQYF.

The chain employs TRBV21-1 and TRBJ1-1. TRBV21-1 is given as a pseudogene. The CDR3 loop spans 16 amino acids. This CDR3 is CASSKVGKGRWTEAFF. The CDR3 DNA sequence: TGTGCCAGCAGCAAAGTAGGAAAGGGACGGTGGACTGAAGCTTTCTTT.

This sequence joins TRBV4-2 and TRBJ1-2; D possibly corresponds to TRBD1 (5 bases). V lost 6 bases to trimming and J lost 1 base, with 9 bases between them. Germline V CDR1 and CDR2: LGHNA, YNFKEQ. The CDR3 runs to 13 residues. CDR3 in amino acids: CASRAGFNYGYTF. CDR3 DNA sequence: TGTGCCAGCAGGGCAGGGTTTAACTATGGCTACACCTTC.

The chain employs TRBV5-1 and TRBJ1-2, with D uncertain. V was trimmed by 0 bases and J by 4 bases, leaving 4 bases between them. Per germline, CDR1 SGHRS and CDR2 YFSETQ. The CDR3 has 12 amino acids. The CDR3 spells CASSLGSYGYTF. The CDR3 nucleotides are TGCGCCAGCAGCTTGGGGAGCTATGGCTACACCTTC.

This clone was counted a few times. The chain recombines TRBV6-5 with TRBJ2-5, with 7 bases identical to TRBD1. CDR3 size: 13 residues. Germline lookup yields CDR1 MNHEY and CDR2 SVGAGI. V was pared by 6 bases and J by 5 bases, with 6 bases of the junction left unmatched. The CDR3 here is CASSRTGLETQYF. The CDR3 DNA reads TGTGCCAGCAGCCGGACAGGCCTCGAGACCCAGTACTTC.

This chain joins TRBV2 and TRBJ2-2, with a weak D call TRBD1 (7 bases). The V gene's germline CDR1 is SNHLY and CDR2 FYNNEI. This CDR3 spans 13 amino acids. Trimming left V 6 bases short and J 6 bases short, with 11 bases between. The CDR3 DNA follows: TGTGCCAGCAGCTCCAGGGGGGCCGGGGAGCTGTTTTTT. Translation gives CASSSRGAGELFF.

This chain links TRBV7-9 with TRBJ2-1; TRBD2 aligns across 7 bases. J gave up 15 bases and V 5 bases, and 13 bases lay outside the gene matches. Germline CDR1 reads SEHNR; CDR2 reads FQNEAQ (reference sequence). CDR3 length: 13 amino acids. CDR3 in DNA: TGTGCCAGCAGCCCGATAGCGGGTAATTGGGGGTTCTTC. It translates to CASSPIAGNWGFF.

This clone has a single count. The CDR3 sequence is CARSSGSVLHPSPLHF. CDR3 nucleotides: TGTGCCAGAAGCTCCGGCTCAGTTCTGCATCCCTCACCCCTCCACTTT. The genes are TRBV5-3 and TRBJ1-6; D unclear. TRBV5-3 has ORF status, its function being uncertain. The CDR3 covers 16 residues. V shed 3 bases and J shed 10 bases, with 20 bases lying between them.

This clone occurred a few times. CDR3 DNA sequence: TGTGCCAGCAGTGAAGGGCAGATCCTAGCCAAAAACATTCAGTACTTC. Its protein is CASSEGQILAKNIQYF. The rearrangement links TRBV2 to TRBJ2-4, with D hard to call. Trimming cost V 1 base and J 0 bases, with 10 bases left between them. Per germline, CDR1 SNHLY and CDR2 FYNNEI. The CDR3 is 16 amino acids.

The chain carries TRBV19 and TRBJ2-3, with TRBD1 as a possible D gene (5 bases). Germline V gene sequence: CDR1 LNHDA, CDR2 SQIVND (reference sequence). Trimming took 9 bases from V and 3 from J, leaving 19 bases between them. This CDR3 has 15 amino acids. The CDR3 is CASFDPWGFTDTQYF. CDR3 DNA: TGTGCCAGCTTCGACCCTTGGGGCTTTACAGATACGCAGTATTTT.

In this sample, this clone turned up once. This chain joins TRBV29-1 and TRBJ2-7; D unresolved. V was pared by 7 bases and J by 5 bases, with 12 bases between. The V gene's germline CDR1 is SQVTM and CDR2 ANQGSEA. The CDR3 has 11 residues. The CDR3 region is CSGKIGNEQYF. The CDR3 DNA follows: TGCAGCGGAAAAATAGGGAACGAGCAGTACTTC.

Of note for this clone: The same CDR3 also results from other DNA sequences found in this sample. This sequence joins TRBV5-1 and TRBJ1-1; D ambiguous. The V gene's germline CDR1 is SGHRS and CDR2 YFSETQ. The germline V and J ends were trimmed by 0 bases and 1 base, with 7 bases remaining between them. The CDR3 has 14 residues. CDR3 residues: CASSLAAGNTEAFF. The CDR3 region has the DNA TGCGCCAGCAGCTTGGCCGCGGGGAACACTGAAGCTTTCTTT. The variable domain in full, completed from reference TRBV5-1 and TRBJ1-1, reads KAGVTQTPRYLIKTRGQQVTLSCSPISGHRSVSWYQQTPGQGLQFLFEYFSETQRNKGNFPGRFSGRQFSNSRSEMNVSTLELGDSALYLCASSLAAGNTEAFFGQGTRLTVV.

J is TRBJ2-7 and V is TRBV5-6; D gene unclear. Per germline, CDR1 SGHDT and CDR2 YYEEEE. Trimming took 0 bases from V and 3 from J, leaving 7 bases between them. The CDR3 sequence is 13 residues long. The CDR3 DNA follows: TGTGCCAGCAGCTTGGGCAGAAACTACGAGCAGTACTTC. It is translated as CASSLGRNYEQYF. The variable domain in full, with the rest retrieved from reference TRBV5-6 and TRBJ2-7, is DAGVTQSPTHLIKTRGQQVTLRCSPKSGHDTVSWYQQALGQGPQFIFQYYEEEERQRGNFPDRFSGHQFPNYSSELNVNALLLGDSALYLCASSLGRNYEQYFGPGTRLTVT.

This clone occurred many times. Other DNA sequences within the sample encode an identical CDR3. The V and J genes are TRBV6-5 and TRBJ1-2; 8 bases agree with TRBD1. Germline assignment: CDR1 MNHEY and CDR2 SVGAGI. V lost 0 bases to trimming and J lost 4 bases; unmatched junction nucleotides: 7. This CDR3 is 16 amino acids long. The DNA for the CDR3 is TGTGCCAGCAGTTACTCTAGAACAGGGGGAGGCTATGGCTACACCTTC. As protein: CASSYSRTGGGYGYTF.

The chain joins TRBV5-1 to TRBJ1-2, with 8 bases lining up with TRBD1. The germline V gene has CDR1 SGHRS and CDR2 YFSETQ. V lost 5 bases and J lost 6; bases outside the gene matches: 12. The CDR3 covers 15 residues. CDR3 amino acids: CASSQRQGARDGYTF. DNA of the CDR3: TGCGCCAGCAGTCAACGGCAGGGGGCGCGAGATGGCTACACCTTC.

The chain joins TRBV5-1 to TRBJ2-3; D is unclear. The CDR3 extends over 15 amino acids. The germline V gene has CDR1 SGHRS and CDR2 YFSETQ. V was trimmed by 3 bases and J by 0 bases, leaving 11 bases between them. CDR3 sequence: CASSSRGESTDTQYF. The CDR3 DNA reads TGCGCCAGCAGCTCCCGTGGGGAAAGCACAGATACGCAGTATTTT.

The rearrangement links TRBV11-2 to TRBJ1-6, with 8 nucleotides matching TRBD1. Germline V gives CDR1 SGHAT, CDR2 FQNNGV. V lost 0 bases and J lost 6; bases outside the gene matches: 4. There are 16 residues in the CDR3. CDR3 residues: CASSLEGRGLNSPLHF. The CDR3 coding sequence is TGTGCCAGCAGCTTAGAGGGCAGGGGGCTTAATTCACCCCTCCACTTT.

V usage is TRBV5-6 and J usage is TRBJ1-1; D is possibly TRBD1 (6 bases). The germline CDR1 and CDR2 sequences are SGHDT and YYEEEE. This CDR3 has 14 residues. V was trimmed by 0 bases and J by 4 bases, leaving 10 bases between them. Written as DNA, the CDR3 is TGTGCCAGCAGCTTGGGGGGGCTGGGCACTGAAGCTTTCTTT. Protein sequence: CASSLGGLGTEAFF.